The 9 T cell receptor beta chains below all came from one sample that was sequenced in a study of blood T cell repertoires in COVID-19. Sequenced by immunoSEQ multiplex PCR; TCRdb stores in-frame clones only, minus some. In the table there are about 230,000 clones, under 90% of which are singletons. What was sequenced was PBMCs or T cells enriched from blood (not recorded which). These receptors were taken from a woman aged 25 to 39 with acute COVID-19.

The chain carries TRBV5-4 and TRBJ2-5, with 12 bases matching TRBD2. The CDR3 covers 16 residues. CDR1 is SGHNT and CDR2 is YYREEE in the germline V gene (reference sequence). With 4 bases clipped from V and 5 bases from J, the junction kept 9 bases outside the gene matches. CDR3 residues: CASSRTLAGGPETQYF. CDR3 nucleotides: TGTGCCAGCAGCCGCACTCTAGCGGGGGGGCCCGAGACCCAGTACTTC. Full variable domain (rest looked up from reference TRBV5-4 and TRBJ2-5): ETGVTQSPTHLIKTRGQQVTLRCSSQSGHNTVSWYQQALGQGPQFIFQYYREEENGRGNFPPRFSGLQFPNYSSELNVNALELDDSALYLCASSRTLAGGPETQYFGPGTRLLVL.

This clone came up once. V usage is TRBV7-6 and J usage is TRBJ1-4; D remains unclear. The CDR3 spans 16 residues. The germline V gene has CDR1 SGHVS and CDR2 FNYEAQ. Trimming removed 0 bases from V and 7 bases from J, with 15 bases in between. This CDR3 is CASSLASSLEGEKLFF. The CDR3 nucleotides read TGTGCCAGCAGCTTAGCGTCGTCGCTGGAGGGTGAAAAACTGTTTTTT.

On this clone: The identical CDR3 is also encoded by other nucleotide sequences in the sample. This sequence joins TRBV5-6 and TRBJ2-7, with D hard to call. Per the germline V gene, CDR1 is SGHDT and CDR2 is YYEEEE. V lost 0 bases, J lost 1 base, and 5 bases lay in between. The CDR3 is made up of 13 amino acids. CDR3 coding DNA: TGTGCCAGCAGCTTGGGTCAGTCCTACGAGCAGTACTTC. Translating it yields CASSLGQSYEQYF.

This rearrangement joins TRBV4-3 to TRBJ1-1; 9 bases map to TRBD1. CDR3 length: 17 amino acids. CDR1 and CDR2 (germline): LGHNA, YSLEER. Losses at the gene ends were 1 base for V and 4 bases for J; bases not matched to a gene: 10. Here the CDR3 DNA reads TGCGCCAGCAGCCAAGTTCGGGGGACAGGGAGGAGCACTGAAGCTTTCTTT. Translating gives CASSQVRGTGRSTEAFF.

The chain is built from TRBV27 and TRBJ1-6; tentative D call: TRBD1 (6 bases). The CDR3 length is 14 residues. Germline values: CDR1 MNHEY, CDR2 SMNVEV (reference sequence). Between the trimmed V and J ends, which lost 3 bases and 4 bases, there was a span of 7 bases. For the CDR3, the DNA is TGTGCCAGCAGTTTGGACAGTTATAATTCACCCCTCCACTTT. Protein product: CASSLDSYNSPLHF.

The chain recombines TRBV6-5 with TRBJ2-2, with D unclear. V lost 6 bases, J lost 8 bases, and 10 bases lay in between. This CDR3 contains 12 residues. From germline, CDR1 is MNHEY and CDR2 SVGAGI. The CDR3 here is CASSVPVGELFF. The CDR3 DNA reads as TGTGCCAGCAGCGTACCGGTAGGGGAGCTGTTTTTT.

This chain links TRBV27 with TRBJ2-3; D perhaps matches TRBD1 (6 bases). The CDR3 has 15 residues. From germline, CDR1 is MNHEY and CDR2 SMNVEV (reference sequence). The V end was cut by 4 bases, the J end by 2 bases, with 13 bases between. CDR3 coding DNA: TGTGCCAGCAGTTCCCCCCAGGGGACCACAGATACGCAGTATTTT. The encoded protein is CASSSPQGTTDTQYF.

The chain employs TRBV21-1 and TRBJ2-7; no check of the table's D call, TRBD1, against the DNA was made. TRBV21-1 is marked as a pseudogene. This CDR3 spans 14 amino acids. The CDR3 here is CASSQRQGRYEQYF. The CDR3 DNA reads TGTGCCAGCTCCCAGAGACAGGGGAGGTACGAGCAGTACTTC.

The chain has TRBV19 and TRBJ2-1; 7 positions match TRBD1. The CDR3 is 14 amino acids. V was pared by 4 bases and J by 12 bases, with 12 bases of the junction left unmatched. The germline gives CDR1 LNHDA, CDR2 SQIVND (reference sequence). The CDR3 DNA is TGTGCCAGTAGTACCTCCGGACAGGCCCTTTGGCAGTTCTTC. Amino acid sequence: CASSTSGQALWQFF.